What follows describes a single T cell receptor (beta chain). This sample stems from a study of blood T cell repertoires in COVID-19. Per the germline V gene, CDR1 is SGHTA and CDR2 is FQGNSA. V trimming: 5 bases; J trimming: 5 bases; junction bases outside the gene matches: 10. The CDR3 totals 15 residues. Original processing notes: Amplified reference gene primers provided the basis for estimating nucleated cell counts. Libraries were prepared by immunoSEQ multiplex PCR; TCRdb keeps only in-frame clonotypes and omits some of them. That table furnishes V, J and clone size, whereas the DNA furnished D and trimming. In the table there are about 190,000 clones, around 90% of which are singletons.

Sequencing input: peripheral blood. The source is a middle-aged man with acute or convalescent COVID-19. This chain joins TRBV7-2 and TRBJ2-5; TRBD2 matches 8 bases. CDR3 sequence: CASSHNAAGEETQYF. CDR3 nucleotides: TGTGCCAGCAGCCACAACGCAGCGGGAGAGGAGACCCAGTACTTC.